One T cell receptor (beta chain) is described in this entry. This sample was included in a study of blood T cell repertoires in COVID-19. The V end lost 7 bases, the J end lost 5 bases, and 12 bases lay between the germline ends. Looked up from germline, CDR1 is SGHVS and CDR2 is FQNEAQ. This CDR3 spans 12 amino acids. Some clones are missing from TCRdb's copy, which holds only in-frame ones; the method was immunoSEQ multiplex PCR. The repertoire holds around 240,000 clones, with roughly 86% as singletons. Material for sequencing was PBMCs or T cells enriched from blood (not recorded which). This rearrangement joins TRBV7-8 to TRBJ2-7; TRBD2 is a possible D gene (5 bases). The source of this sequence is a woman in her 50s who had recovered from COVID-19. CDR3 DNA: TGTGCCAGCACTAGGCCCGGGAACGAGCAGTACTTC. It is translated as CASTRPGNEQYF.